What follows describes a single TCR beta chain. Its antigen has not been determined. No much larger clonotype is one base removed from it; base qualities were not supplied. The sample belongs to a study of technical replicates of blood from a few donors listed by TCRdb under 2017. Based on the germline V gene (reference sequence), the CDR1 and CDR2 sequences are LNHDA and SQIVND. From its cysteine to its phenylalanine, the CDR3 spans 14 amino acids. The read is trimmed to its CDR3 DNA, 42 bases read in frame from base 1. Trimming costs V 3 bases and J 7 bases, and their ends lie 12 bases apart. Receptors were amplified or captured by the immunoSEQ multiplex PCR assay. TCRdb's version of the immuneACCESS table is confined to in-frame rearrangements and falls short of the full clone set. An unresolved V gene accounts for under half of the shortfall where checked; the remainder is of unknown origin. The sample contains 75,000 to 90,000 clones, 93% of them found a single time. The ten largest account for about 0.26% of the sample.

The sequence joins TRBV19 to TRBJ2-2, and TRBD2 may be the D gene, going by 5 matching bases. The material sequenced was T cells isolated from PBMCs. The receptor comes from a human donor in good health. The DNA sequence is given as TGTGCCAGTAGTATTCCCGGGGATGGCGGGGAGCTGTTTTTT. Its product reads: CASSIPGDGGELFF.